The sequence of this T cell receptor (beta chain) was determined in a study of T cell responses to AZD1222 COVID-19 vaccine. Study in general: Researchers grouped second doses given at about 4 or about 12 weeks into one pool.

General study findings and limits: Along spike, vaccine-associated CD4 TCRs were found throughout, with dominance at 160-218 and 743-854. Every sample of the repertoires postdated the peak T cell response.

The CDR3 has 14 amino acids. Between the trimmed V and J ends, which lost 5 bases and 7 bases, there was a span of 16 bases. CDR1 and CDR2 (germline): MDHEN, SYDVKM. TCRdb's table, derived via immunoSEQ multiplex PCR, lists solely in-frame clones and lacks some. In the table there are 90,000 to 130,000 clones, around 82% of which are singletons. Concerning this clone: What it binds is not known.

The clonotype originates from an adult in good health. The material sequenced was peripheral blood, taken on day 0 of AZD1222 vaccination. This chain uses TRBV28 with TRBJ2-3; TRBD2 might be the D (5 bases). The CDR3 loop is CASSRNPGMNTQYF. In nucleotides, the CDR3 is TGTGCCAGCAGTCGGAACCCGGGGATGAATACGCAGTATTTT. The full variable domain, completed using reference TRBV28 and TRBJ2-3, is DVKVTQSSRYLVKRTGEKVFLECVQDMDHENMFWYRQDPGLGLRLIYFSYDVKMKEKGDIPEGYSVSREKKERFSLILESASTNQTSMYLCASSRNPGMNTQYFGPGTRLTVL.